This entry concerns a single T cell receptor (beta chain). In the study's own analysis: Reference gene primers were amplified, and this amplification served to estimate nucleated cell counts. Using immunoSEQ multiplex PCR, the repertoire was profiled, and TCRdb retains in-frame clones only, with some absent. D and trimming come from the DNA, and the V and J calls and clone size come from that table. The data hold approximately 170,000 clones, with approximately 85% observed a single time. This record belongs to a study of blood T cell repertoires in COVID-19. At the level of the study: Sites across the United States, Italy and Spain contributed samples from acute and convalescent COVID-19. In each case, the material was cDNA or gDNA derived from T cells, B-cell-depleted T cells, or PBMCs.

CDR3 length: 10 amino acids. The germline V gene has CDR1 SQVTM and CDR2 ANQGSEA. Trimming removed 4 bases from V and 11 bases from J; junction bases left unmatched: 3. The chain couples TRBV29-1 to TRBJ2-3, with 7 bases lining up with TRBD1. The source of this sequence is a man aged 55 to 70 who had recovered from COVID-19. The specimen was peripheral blood. The CDR3 region is CSVGQGQQYF. CDR3 in DNA: TGCAGCGTTGGACAGGGCCAGCAGTATTTT.